A selection of T cell receptor beta chains follows, all from one sample in a study of blood T cell repertoires in COVID-19. Some clones are missing from TCRdb's copy, which holds only in-frame ones; the method was immunoSEQ multiplex PCR. The sample contains 150,000 or so clones, approximately 81% of which appear only once. Sequenced input: PBMCs or T cells enriched from blood (not recorded which). Receptors were obtained from a man aged 55 to 70 who had recovered from COVID-19. Both conserved end residues are part of each CDR3. The D gene is left open where the match is weak. Only some rows state a clone size, as once, few, many or a class for expanded clones.

v_gene	abundance	d_gene	j_gene	CDR3nt	CDR3aa
TRBV5-6	few	TRBD1	TRBJ2-1	TGTGCCAGCAGCTTGGGGACAGGGGGGTCTTTGATCGATGAGCAGTTCTTC	CASSLGTGGSLIDEQFF
TRBV5-5	-	-	TRBJ2-2	TGTGCCAGCAGCTTGGAACCAGGCAGCCTAGGGGAGCTGTTTTTT	CASSLEPGSLGELFF
TRBV24-1	-	TRBD2	TRBJ2-1	TGTGCCACCAGTGATGTACTAGCGGGATTGTCGTACAATGAGCAGTTCTTC	CATSDVLAGLSYNEQFF
TRBV21-1	-	-	TRBJ1-2	TGTGCCAGCAGCAAAGCAAGGGACAGGGGGCAGTGCTACACCTTC	CASSKARDRGQCYTF
TRBV6-1	-	-	TRBJ1-2	TGTGCCAGCAGGGAAGGGGCGAACGAAGGCTACACCTTC	CASREGANEGYTF
TRBV21-1	few	-	TRBJ1-5	TGTGCCAGCAGCAAAGACGGGACAGGGGTGAATCAGCCCCAGCATTTT	CASSKDGTGVNQPQHF
TRBV9	-	-	TRBJ2-1	TGTGCCAGCAGTACAGACTCCTACAATGAGCAGTTCTTC	CASSTDSYNEQFF
TRBV5-1	-	-	TRBJ2-7	TGCGCCAGCAGCCCAAAGGGCGGGGTCTACGAGCAGTACTTC	CASSPKGGVYEQYF
TRBV7-6	-	-	TRBJ2-3	TGTGCCAGCAGCTTAGCCCACACAGATACGCAGTATTTT	CASSLAHTDTQYF
TRBV2	-	-	TRBJ2-1	TGTGCCAGCAGTGAAGTCCCCCGTAGCGGAAATGAGCAGTTCTTC	CASSEVPRSGNEQFF
TRBV5-1	-	TRBD1	TRBJ1-1	TGCGCCAGCAGCTTGGAAGCAGGGGGTAACACTGAAGCTTTCTTT	CASSLEAGGNTEAFF
TRBV19	-	-	TRBJ2-3	TGTGCCAGTAGTCTCCTTCCCGGGACAAGCTCCACAGATACGCAGTATTTT	CASSLLPGTSSTDTQYF
TRBV10-3	-	TRBD2	TRBJ2-7	TGTGCCATCAGGATGACAAGCGGGACCTACGAGCAGTACTTC	CAIRMTSGTYEQYF
TRBV7-9	-	-	TRBJ1-3	TGTGCCAGCAGCCCCACGGGAGATTCCTCTGGAAACACCATATATTTT	CASSPTGDSSGNTIYF
TRBV3-1/TRBV3-2	-	TRBD2	TRBJ2-5	TGTGCCAGCAGCCAAGTAATAGCTAGCGGGGGGCTCCGCCAAGAGACCCAGTACTTC	CASSQVIASGGLRQETQYF
TRBV5-1	once	TRBD1	TRBJ1-4	TGCGCCAGCAGCTTGTCGGGGACAGGGGATGAAAAACTGTTTTTT	CASSLSGTGDEKLFF
TRBV13	many	TRBD1	TRBJ1-1	TGTGCCAGCAGCCCCCAGAAGGGGGCATCCACTGAAGCTTTCTTT	CASSPQKGASTEAFF
TRBV9	-	-	TRBJ2-7	TGTGCCAGCAGCCCAGACATTGGGGCGGGAAGGGCCGAGCAGTACTTC	CASSPDIGAGRAEQYF
TRBV6-5	once	-	TRBJ1-2	TGTGCCAGCACAGAGGGACACCTCACTAACTATGGCTACACCTTC	CASTEGHLTNYGYTF
TRBV2	-	TRBD2	TRBJ2-3	TGTGCCAGCAGCAAAGGACTAGCGGGGGCGGTGGGTACAGATACGCAGTATTTT	CASSKGLAGAVGTDTQYF
TRBV29-1	few	-	TRBJ1-1	TGCAGCGTTGCTAGACGGAACACTGAAGCTTTCTTT	CSVARRNTEAFF
TRBV27	-	-	TRBJ1-4	TGTGCCAGCAGTTTTAGAGACAGGCCCGGAAAACTGTTTTTT	CASSFRDRPGKLFF
TRBV28	-	TRBD1	TRBJ1-2	TGTGCCAGCAGTCCCGGGGGACAGGGGAACTATGGCTACACCTTC	CASSPGGQGNYGYTF